This T cell receptor beta chain is from a study of CD4+ T cells in melanoma. The study's findings and limits: Reportedly, melanoma neoantigen-specific CD4+ T cells showed varied differentiation states. A reported correlation linked neoantigen-specific CD4+ T cells to CD8+, macrophage and B cell function.

This clone was observed a single time. Its antigen is still unknown. TCRdb's table, derived via immunoSEQ multiplex PCR, lists solely in-frame clones and lacks some. The sample consists of roughly 6,900 clones, over 65% of them appearing once. From germline, CDR1 is MNHEY and CDR2 SVGEGT. The CDR3 is made up of 13 amino acids. V lost 4 bases, J lost 3 bases, and 10 bases lay in between. Sequences were obtained from cells from a culture (not recorded whether cultured in vitro). The clonotype comes from a human donor with melanoma. This rearrangement joins TRBV6-2 or TRBV6-3 to TRBJ2-7; D may be TRBD1 or TRBD2 (5 bases each). In DNA form, the CDR3 reads TGTGCCAGCAGTTGGGGCGGAGGCTACGAGCAGTACTTC. Translated: CASSWGGGYEQYF.